This TCR beta chain comes out of a study of PD-1 blockade in classical Hodgkin lymphoma. The V end lost 6 bases, the J end lost 7 bases, and 10 bases lay between the germline ends. Germline V gene lookup returns CDR1 SEHNR and CDR2 FQNEAQ (reference sequence). The CDR3 spans 12 residues. Study observations and caveats: Repertoire differences lack defined causes, possibly disease activity or prior therapy. Healthy donors reportedly exceeded newly diagnosed patients in baseline TCR diversity. For complete responders, baseline diversity was comparable to that of newly diagnosed patients.

The time point: cycle 4 day 1 (C4D1), after more than five weeks of nivolumab. Every single patient, without exception, relapsed after autologous stem cell transplantation, and brentuximab vedotin exposure varied. The CD8+ T cells came from thawed PBMCs through magnetic negative selection. Best overall response was complete response, partial response or progressive disease in these relapsed/refractory classical Hodgkin lymphoma patients. As to this clone: The antigen remains undetermined.

The assay was immunoSEQ multiplex PCR, and TCRdb's table has in-frame clones only and misses some. The sample includes about 4,900 clones, around two thirds of them seen just once. The specimen comprised CD8+ T cells from blood, sampled before the fourth cycle of nivolumab. This sequence joins TRBV7-9 and TRBJ2-1; no clear D gene. This sequence was found in a human donor with classical Hodgkin lymphoma. DNA for the CDR3: TGTGCCAGCAGGTCCGAGGTGAATGAGCAGTTCTTC. It translates to CASRSEVNEQFF.